This T cell receptor beta chain was obtained from a study of blood T cells in healthy people across ages. A second PCR, run for roughly 7 to 12 cycles, used a sample-barcoded 5' primer plus a J-beta primer mix. TCRdb independently ran MiXCR on the 5' RACE reads; one entry per CDR3 protein. This table has about 640,000 distinct CDR3 sequences, roughly three fifths appearing once. V gave up 0 bases and J gave up 4 bases, with 14 bases separating them. Germline lookup yields CDR1 PRHDT and CDR2 FYEKMQ (reference sequence). The CDR3 contains 16 residues. The rearrangement links TRBV13 to TRBJ2-3; D is perhaps TRBD2 (5 bases). This TCR was recovered from a man aged 55 to 69 in good health. Sequencing input: blood. In DNA, the CDR3 is TGTGCCAGCAGCTTAGGCCGCGGACTTCGCGCAGATACGCAGTATTTT. It yields the protein CASSLGRGLRADTQYF.